Listed here are 4 T cell receptor beta chains from one sample, sequenced in a study of resident and recirculating memory T cells in vitiligo. TCRdb's copy holds only in-frame clones and misses some; the assay was immunoSEQ multiplex PCR. This table holds tens of thousands of clones, 92% found once. The material sequenced was blood. These receptor sequences come from a male donor with vitiligo.

The chain combines TRBV7-9 with TRBJ2-2; 7 bases are a match to TRBD2. Germline V gives CDR1 SEHNR, CDR2 FQNEAQ (reference sequence). This CDR3 is built from 16 residues. J gave up 4 bases and V 0 bases, and 5 bases lay outside the gene matches. The CDR3 protein is CASSLAAGVGTGELFF. The CDR3 DNA is TGTGCCAGCAGCTTAGCGGCGGGAGTAGGCACCGGGGAGCTGTTTTTT.

The CDR3 region is CASSVALAGANNEQFF. DNA for the CDR3: TGCGCCAGCAGCGTAGCCCTAGCGGGAGCTAACAATGAGCAGTTCTTC. V usage is TRBV5-1 and J usage is TRBJ2-1; 10 bases are a match to TRBD2. The germline V gene has CDR1 SGHRS and CDR2 YFSETQ. This CDR3 has 16 residues. With 4 bases clipped from V and 5 bases from J, the junction kept 9 bases outside the gene matches.

The rearrangement uses TRBV14 and TRBJ1-1; D remains ambiguous. V shed 1 base and J shed 1 base, with 4 bases lying between them. Germline V gene lookup returns CDR1 SGHDN and CDR2 FVKESK. The CDR3 spans 13 residues. The CDR3 DNA follows: TGTGCCAGCAGCCAAGGGGCGAACACTGAAGCTTTCTTT. This sequence encodes CASSQGANTEAFF.

This clone was observed a few times. This sequence joins TRBV4-2 and TRBJ2-5; 8 nucleotides agree with TRBD1. Germline CDR1 and CDR2: LGHNA and YNFKEQ. The CDR3 loop spans 12 amino acids. V dropped 7 bases and J dropped 5; count of bases not matched to a gene: 3. CDR3 sequence (DNA): TGTGCCAGCAACGGACAGGGTGAGACCCAGTACTTC. The encoded protein is CASNGQGETQYF.